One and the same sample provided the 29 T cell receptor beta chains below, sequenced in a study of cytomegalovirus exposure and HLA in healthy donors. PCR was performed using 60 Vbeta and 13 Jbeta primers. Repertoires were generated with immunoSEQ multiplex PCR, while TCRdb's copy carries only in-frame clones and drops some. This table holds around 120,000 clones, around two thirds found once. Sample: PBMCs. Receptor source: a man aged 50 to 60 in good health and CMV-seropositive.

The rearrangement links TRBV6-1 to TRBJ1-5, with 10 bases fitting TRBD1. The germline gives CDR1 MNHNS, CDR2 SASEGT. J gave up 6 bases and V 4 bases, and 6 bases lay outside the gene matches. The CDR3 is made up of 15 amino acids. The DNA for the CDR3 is TGTGCCAGCAGTGCTTACGGACAGGGGGGTCAGCCCCAGCATTTT. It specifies CASSAYGQGGQPQHF.

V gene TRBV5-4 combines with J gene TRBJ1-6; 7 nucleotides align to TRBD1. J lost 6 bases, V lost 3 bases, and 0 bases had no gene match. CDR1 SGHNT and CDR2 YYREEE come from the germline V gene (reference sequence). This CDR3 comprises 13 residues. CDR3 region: CASSWDSNSPLHF. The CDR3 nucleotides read TGTGCCAGCAGCTGGGACAGTAATTCACCCCTCCACTTT. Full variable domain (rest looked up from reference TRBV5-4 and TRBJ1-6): ETGVTQSPTHLIKTRGQQVTLRCSSQSGHNTVSWYQQALGQGPQFIFQYYREEENGRGNFPPRFSGLQFPNYSSELNVNALELDDSALYLCASSWDSNSPLHFGNGTRLTVT.

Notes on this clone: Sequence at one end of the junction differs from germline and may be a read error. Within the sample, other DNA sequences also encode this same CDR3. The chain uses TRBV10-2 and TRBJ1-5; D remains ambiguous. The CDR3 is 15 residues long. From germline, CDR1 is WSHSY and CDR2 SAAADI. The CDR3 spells CASRRSSNSNQPQHF. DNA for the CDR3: TGTGCCAGCAGAAGAAGCTCTAATAGCAATCAGCCCCAGCATTTT.

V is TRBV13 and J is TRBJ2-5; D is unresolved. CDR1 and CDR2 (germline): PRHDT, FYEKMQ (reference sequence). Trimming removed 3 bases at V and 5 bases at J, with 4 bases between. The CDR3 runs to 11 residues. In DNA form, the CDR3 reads TGTGCCAGCAGCTTCCATGAGACCCAGTACTTC. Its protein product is CASSFHETQYF.

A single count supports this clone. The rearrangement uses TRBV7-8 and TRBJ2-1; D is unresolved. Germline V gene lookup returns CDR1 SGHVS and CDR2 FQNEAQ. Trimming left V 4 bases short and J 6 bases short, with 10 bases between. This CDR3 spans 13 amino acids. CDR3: CASSSGPLNEQFF. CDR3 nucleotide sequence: TGTGCCAGCAGCTCCGGTCCCCTCAATGAGCAGTTCTTC. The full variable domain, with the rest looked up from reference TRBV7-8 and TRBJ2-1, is GAGVSQSPRYKVAKRGQDVALRCDPISGHVSLFWYQQALGQGPEFLTYFQNEAQLDKSGLPSDRFFAERPEGSVSTLKIQRTQQEDSAVYLCASSSGPLNEQFFGPGTRLTVL.

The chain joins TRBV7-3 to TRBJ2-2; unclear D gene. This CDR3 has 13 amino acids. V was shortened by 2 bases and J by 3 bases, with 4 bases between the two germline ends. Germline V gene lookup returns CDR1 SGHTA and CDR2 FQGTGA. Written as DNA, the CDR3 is TGTGCCAGCAGCTTACTAGACACCGGGGAGCTGTTTTTT. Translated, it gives CASSLLDTGELFF.

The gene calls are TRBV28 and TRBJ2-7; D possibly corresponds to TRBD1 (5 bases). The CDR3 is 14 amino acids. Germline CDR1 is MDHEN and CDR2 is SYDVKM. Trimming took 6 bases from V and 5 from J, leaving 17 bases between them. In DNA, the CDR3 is TGTGCCAGCAGACCACTCAGGGTTCCCCACGAGCAGTACTTC. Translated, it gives CASRPLRVPHEQYF.

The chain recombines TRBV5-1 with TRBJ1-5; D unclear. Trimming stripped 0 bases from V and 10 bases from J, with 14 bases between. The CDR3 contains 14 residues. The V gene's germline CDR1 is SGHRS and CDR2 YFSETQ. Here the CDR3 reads CASSLGTRESPQHF. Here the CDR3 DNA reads TGCGCCAGCAGCTTGGGTACCCGGGAATCACCCCAGCATTTT.

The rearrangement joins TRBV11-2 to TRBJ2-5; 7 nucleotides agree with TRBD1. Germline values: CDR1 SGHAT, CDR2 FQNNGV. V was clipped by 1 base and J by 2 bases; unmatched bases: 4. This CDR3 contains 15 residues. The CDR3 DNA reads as TGTGCCAGCAGCTTAGTGGGGACAGCTCAAGAGACCCAGTACTTC. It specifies CASSLVGTAQETQYF.

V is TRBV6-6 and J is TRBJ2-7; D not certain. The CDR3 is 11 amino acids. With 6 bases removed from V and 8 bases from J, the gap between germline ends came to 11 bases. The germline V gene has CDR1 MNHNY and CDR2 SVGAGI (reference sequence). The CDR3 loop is CASSPGSKQYF. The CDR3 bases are TGTGCCAGCAGCCCCGGTAGCAAGCAGTACTTC.

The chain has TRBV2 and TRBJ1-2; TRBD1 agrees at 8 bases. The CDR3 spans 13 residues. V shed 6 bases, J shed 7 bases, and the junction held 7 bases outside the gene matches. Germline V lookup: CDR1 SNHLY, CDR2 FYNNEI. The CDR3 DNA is TGTGCCAGCAGAGCTCAGGGGGCGGGTGGCTACACCTTC. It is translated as CASRAQGAGGYTF.

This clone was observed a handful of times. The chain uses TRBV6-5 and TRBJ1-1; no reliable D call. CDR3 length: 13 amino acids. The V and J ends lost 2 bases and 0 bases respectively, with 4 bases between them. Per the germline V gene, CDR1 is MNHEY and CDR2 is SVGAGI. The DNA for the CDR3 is TGTGCCAGCAGTTACCGGGTGAACACTGAAGCTTTCTTT. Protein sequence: CASSYRVNTEAFF.

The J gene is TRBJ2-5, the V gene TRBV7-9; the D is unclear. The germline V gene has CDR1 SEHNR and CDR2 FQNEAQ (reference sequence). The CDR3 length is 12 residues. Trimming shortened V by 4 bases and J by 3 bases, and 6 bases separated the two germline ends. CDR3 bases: TGTGCCAGCAGCTCTATCGAAGAGACCCAGTACTTC. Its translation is CASSSIEETQYF. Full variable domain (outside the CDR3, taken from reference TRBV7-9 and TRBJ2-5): DTGVSQNPRHKITKRGQNVTFRCDPISEHNRLYWYRQTLGQGPEFLTYFQNEAQLEKSRLLSDRFSAERPKGSFSTLEIQRTEQGDSAMYLCASSSIEETQYFGPGTRLLVL.

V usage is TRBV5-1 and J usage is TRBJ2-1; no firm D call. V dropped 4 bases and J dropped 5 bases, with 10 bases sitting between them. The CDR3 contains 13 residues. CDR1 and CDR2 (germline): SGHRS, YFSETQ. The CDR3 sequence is CASSPLPNNEQFF. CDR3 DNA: TGCGCCAGCAGCCCCCTCCCTAACAATGAGCAGTTCTTC.

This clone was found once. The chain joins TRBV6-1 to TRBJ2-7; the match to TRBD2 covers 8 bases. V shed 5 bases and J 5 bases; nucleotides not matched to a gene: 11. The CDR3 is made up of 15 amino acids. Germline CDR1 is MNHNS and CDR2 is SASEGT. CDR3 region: CASSRGLAGSNEQYF. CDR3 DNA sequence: TGTGCCAGCAGTCGGGGATTAGCGGGGTCGAACGAGCAGTACTTC.

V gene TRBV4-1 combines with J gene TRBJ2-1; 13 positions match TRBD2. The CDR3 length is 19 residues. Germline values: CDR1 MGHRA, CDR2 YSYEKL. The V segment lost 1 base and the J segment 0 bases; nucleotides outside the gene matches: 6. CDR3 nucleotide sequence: TGCGCCAGCAGCCAAGGACTAGCGGGAGGCCCAAGCTCCTACAATGAGCAGTTCTTC. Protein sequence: CASSQGLAGGPSSYNEQFF.

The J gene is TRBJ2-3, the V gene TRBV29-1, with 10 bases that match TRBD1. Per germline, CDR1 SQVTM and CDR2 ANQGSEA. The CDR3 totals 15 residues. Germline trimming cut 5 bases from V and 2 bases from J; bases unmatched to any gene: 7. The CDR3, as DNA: TGCAGCGTTACCTTTGGACAGGGGGACACAGATACGCAGTATTTT. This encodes CSVTFGQGDTDTQYF.

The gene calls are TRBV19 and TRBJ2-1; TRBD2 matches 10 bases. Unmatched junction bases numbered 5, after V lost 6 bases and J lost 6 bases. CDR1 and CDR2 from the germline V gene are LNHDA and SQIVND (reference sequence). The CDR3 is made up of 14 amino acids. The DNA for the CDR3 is TGTGCCAGTAGACATACTAGCGGGACCAATGAGCAGTTCTTC. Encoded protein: CASRHTSGTNEQFF. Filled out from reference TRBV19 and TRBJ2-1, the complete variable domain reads DGGITQSPKYLFRKEGQNVTLSCEQNLNHDAMYWYRQDPGQGLRLIYYSQIVNDFQKGDIAEGYSVSREKKESFPLTVTSAQKNPTAFYLCASRHTSGTNEQFFGPGTRLTVL.

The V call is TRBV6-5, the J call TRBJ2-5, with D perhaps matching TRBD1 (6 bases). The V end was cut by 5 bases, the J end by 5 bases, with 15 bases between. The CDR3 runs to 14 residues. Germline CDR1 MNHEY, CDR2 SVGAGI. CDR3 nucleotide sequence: TGTGCCAGCAGTCGCAGGGGTCTAACGGAGACCCAGTACTTC. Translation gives CASSRRGLTETQYF.

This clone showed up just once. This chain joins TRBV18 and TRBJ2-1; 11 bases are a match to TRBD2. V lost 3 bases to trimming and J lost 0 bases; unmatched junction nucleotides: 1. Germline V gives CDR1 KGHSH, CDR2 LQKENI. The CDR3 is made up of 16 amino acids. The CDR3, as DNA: TGTGCCAGCTCACCCCTAGCGGGAGGCTCCTACAATGAGCAGTTCTTC. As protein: CASSPLAGGSYNEQFF.

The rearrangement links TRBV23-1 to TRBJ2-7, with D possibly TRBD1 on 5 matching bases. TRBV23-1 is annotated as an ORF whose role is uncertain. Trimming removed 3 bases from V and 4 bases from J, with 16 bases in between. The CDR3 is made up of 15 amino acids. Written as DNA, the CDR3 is TGCGCCAGCAGTCATGGGGCCCCGGGTCCATACGAGCAGTACTTC. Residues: CASSHGAPGPYEQYF.

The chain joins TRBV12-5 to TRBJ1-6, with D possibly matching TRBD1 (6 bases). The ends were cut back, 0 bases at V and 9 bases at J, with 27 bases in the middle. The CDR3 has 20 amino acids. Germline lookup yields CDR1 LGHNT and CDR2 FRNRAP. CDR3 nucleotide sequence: TGTGCTAGTGGTTTGGTAGGTAGGCAGGGGAAGCCCCTCAGGCCTTCACCCCTCCACTTT. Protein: CASGLVGRQGKPLRPSPLHF.

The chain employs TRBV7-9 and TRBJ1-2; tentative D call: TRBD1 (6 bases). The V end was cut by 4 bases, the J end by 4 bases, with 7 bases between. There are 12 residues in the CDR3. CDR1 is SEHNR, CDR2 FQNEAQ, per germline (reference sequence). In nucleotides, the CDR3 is TGTGCCAGCAGCTCGGACAGCTATGGCTACACCTTC. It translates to CASSSDSYGYTF.

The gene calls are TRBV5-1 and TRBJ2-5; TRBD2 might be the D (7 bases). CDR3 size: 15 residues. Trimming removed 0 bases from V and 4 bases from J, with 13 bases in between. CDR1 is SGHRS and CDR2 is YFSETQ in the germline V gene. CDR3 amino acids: CASSLEERGAETQYF. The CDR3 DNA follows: TGCGCCAGCAGCTTGGAGGAACGGGGGGCAGAGACCCAGTACTTC.

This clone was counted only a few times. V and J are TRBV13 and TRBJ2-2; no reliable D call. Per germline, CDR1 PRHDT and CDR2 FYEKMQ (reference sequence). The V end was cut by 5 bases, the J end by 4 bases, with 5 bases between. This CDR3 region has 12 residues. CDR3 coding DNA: TGTGCCAGCAGCCTCTTCACCGGGGAGCTGTTTTTT. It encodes CASSLFTGELFF. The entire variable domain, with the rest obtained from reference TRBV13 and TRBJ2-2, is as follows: AAGVIQSPRHLIKEKRETATLKCYPIPRHDTVYWYQQGPGQDPQFLISFYEKMQSDKGSIPDRFSAQQFSDYHSELNMSSLELGDSALYFCASSLFTGELFFGEGSRLTVL.

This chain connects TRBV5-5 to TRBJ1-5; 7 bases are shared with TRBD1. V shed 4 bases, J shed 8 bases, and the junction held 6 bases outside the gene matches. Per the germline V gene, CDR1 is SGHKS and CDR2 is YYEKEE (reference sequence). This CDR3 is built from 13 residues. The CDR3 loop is CASSLTGVEPQHF. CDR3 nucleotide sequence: TGTGCCAGCAGCCTCACAGGGGTGGAGCCCCAGCATTTT.

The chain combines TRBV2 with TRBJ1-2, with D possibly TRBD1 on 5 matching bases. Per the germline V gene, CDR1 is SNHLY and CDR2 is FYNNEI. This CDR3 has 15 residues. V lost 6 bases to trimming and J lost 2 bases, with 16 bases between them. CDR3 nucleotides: TGTGCCAGCAGCATGGGGGGACCGACCAACTATGGCTACACCTTC. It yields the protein CASSMGGPTNYGYTF.

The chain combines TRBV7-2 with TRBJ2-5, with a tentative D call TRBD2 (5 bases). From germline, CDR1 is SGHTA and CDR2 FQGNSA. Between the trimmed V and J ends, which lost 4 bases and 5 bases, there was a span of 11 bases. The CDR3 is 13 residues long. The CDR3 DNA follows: TGTGCCAGCAGCTCAAGGACTTTTGAGACCCAGTACTTC. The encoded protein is CASSSRTFETQYF.

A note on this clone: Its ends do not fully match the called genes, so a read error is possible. CDR3 residues: CAISDRGWANVLTF. The CDR3 DNA reads TGTGCCATTAGTGACAGGGGCTGGGCCAACGTCCTGACTTTC. The chain uses TRBV10-3 and TRBJ2-6, with 8 bases that match TRBD1. Germline values: CDR1 ENHRY, CDR2 SYGVKD. CDR3 length equals 14 residues.